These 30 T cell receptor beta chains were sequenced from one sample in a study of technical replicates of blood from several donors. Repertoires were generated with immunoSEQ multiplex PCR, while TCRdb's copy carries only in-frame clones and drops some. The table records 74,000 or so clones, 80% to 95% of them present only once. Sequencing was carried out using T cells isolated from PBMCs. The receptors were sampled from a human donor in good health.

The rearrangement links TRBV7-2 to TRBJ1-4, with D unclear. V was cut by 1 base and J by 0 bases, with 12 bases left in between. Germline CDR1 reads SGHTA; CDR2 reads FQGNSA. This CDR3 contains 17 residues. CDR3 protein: CASSLDFIAATNEKLFF. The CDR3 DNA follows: TGTGCCAGCAGCTTAGATTTTATAGCTGCAACTAATGAAAAACTGTTTTTT.

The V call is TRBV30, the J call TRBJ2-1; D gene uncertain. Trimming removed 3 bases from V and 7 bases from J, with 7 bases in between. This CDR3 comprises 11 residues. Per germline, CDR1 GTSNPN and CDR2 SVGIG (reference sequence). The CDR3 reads CAWRKLNEQFF. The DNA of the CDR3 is TGTGCCTGGAGAAAACTTAATGAGCAGTTCTTC. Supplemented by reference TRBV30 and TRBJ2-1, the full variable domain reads SQTIHQWPATLVQPVGSPLSLECTVEGTSNPNLYWYRQAAGRGLQLLFYSVGIGQISSEVPQNLSASRPQDRQFILSSKKLLLSDSGFYLCAWRKLNEQFFGPGTRLTVL.

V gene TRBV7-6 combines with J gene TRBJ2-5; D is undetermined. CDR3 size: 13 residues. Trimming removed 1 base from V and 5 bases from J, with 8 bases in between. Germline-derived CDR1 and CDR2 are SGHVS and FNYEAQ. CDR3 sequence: CASSLGGSETQYF. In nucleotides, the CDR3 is TGTGCCAGCAGCTTAGGAGGCTCGGAGACCCAGTACTTC.

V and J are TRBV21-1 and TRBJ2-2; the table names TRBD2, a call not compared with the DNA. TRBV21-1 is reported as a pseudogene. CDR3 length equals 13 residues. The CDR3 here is CASSSRNTGELFF. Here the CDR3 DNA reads TGTGCCAGCAGTAGCAGAAACACCGGGGAGCTGTTTTTT.

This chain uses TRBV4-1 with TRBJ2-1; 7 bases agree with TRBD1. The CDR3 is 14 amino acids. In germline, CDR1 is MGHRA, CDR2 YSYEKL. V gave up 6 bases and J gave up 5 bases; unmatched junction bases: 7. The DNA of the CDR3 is TGCGCCAGCAGATTCGGGACAGATCACAATGAGCAGTTCTTC. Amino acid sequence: CASRFGTDHNEQFF.

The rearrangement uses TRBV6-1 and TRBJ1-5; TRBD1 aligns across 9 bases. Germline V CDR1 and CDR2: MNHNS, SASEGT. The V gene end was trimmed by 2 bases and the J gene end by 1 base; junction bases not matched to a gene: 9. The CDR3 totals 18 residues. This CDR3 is CASSELDRGIVSNQPQHF. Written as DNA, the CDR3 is TGTGCCAGCAGTGAACTGGACAGGGGTATAGTAAGCAATCAGCCCCAGCATTTT.

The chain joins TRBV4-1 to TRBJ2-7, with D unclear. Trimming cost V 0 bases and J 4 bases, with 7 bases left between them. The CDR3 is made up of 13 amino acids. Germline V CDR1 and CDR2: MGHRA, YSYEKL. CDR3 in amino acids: CASSQEALYEQYF. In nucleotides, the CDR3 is TGCGCCAGCAGCCAAGAGGCCCTTTACGAGCAGTACTTC.

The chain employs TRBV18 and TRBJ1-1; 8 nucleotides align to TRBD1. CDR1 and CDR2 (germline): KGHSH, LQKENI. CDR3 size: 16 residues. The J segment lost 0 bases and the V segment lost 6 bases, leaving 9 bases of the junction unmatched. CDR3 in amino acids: CASSVGQVILNTEAFF. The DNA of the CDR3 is TGTGCCAGCTCCGTGGGACAGGTCATATTGAACACTGAAGCTTTCTTT. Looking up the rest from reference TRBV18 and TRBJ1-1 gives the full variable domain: NAGVMQNPRHLVRRRGQEARLRCSPMKGHSHVYWYRQLPEEGLKFMVYLQKENIIDESGMPKERFSAEFPKEGPSILRIQQVVRGDSAAYFCASSVGQVILNTEAFFGQGTRLTVV.

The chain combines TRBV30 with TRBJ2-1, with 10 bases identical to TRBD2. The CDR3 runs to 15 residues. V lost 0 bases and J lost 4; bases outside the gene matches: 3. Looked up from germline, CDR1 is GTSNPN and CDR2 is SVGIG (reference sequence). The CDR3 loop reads CAWSVPSGGYNEQFF. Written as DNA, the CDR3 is TGTGCCTGGAGTGTCCCTAGCGGGGGTTACAATGAGCAGTTCTTC. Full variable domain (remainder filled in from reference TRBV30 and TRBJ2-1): SQTIHQWPATLVQPVGSPLSLECTVEGTSNPNLYWYRQAAGRGLQLLFYSVGIGQISSEVPQNLSASRPQDRQFILSSKKLLLSDSGFYLCAWSVPSGGYNEQFFGPGTRLTVL.

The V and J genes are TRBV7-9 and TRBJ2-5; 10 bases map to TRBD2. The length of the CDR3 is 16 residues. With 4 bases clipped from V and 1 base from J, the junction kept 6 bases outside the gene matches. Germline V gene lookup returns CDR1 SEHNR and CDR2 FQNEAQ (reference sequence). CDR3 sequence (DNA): TGTGCCAGCAGCTACTTAGCGGGAGGATTCCAAGAGACCCAGTACTTC. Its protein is CASSYLAGGFQETQYF. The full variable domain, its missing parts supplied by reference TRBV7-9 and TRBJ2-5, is DTGVSQNPRHKITKRGQNVTFRCDPISEHNRLYWYRQTLGQGPEFLTYFQNEAQLEKSRLLSDRFSAERPKGSFSTLEIQRTEQGDSAMYLCASSYLAGGFQETQYFGPGTRLLVL.

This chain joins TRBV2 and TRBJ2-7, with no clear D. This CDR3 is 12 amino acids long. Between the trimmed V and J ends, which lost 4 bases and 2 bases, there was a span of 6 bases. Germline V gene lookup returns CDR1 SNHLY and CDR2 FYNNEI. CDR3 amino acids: CASSGGTYEQYF. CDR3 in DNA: TGTGCCAGCAGTGGAGGTACCTACGAGCAGTACTTC.

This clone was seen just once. The CDR3 loop reads CAGTEGGSDIQYF. The CDR3 DNA reads TGTGCCGGAACCGAAGGCGGCTCCGACATTCAGTACTTC. This sequence joins TRBV28 and TRBJ2-4; D is unresolved. Trimming cost V 11 bases and J 8 bases, with 19 bases left between them. The germline gives CDR1 MDHEN, CDR2 SYDVKM. This CDR3 is built from 13 residues.

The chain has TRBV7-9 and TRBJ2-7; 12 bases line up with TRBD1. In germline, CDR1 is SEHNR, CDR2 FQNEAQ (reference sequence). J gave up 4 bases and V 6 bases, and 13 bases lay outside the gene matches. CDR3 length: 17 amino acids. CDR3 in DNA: TGTGCCAGCAGACCCTACGGGGACAGGGGGCCGCTTTACGAGCAGTACTTC. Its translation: CASRPYGDRGPLYEQYF.

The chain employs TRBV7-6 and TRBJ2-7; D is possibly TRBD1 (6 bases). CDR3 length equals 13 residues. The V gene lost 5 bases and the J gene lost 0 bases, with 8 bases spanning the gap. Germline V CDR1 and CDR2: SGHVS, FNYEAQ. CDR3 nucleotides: TGTGCCAGCAGCCGAGGGGGCTCCTACGAGCAGTACTTC. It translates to CASSRGGSYEQYF.

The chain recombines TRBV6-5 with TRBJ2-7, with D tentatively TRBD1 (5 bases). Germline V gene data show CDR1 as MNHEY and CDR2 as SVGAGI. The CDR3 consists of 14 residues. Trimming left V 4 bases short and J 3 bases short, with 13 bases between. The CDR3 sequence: CASSSQGVLYEQYF. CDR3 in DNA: TGTGCCAGCAGTTCACAAGGGGTCCTCTACGAGCAGTACTTC.

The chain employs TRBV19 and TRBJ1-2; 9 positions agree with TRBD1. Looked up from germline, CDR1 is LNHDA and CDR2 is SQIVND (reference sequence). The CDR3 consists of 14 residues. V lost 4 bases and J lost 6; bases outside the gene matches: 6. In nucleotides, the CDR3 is TGTGCCAGTAGTACCGGGACAGGGTGGAATGGCTACACCTTC. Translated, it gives CASSTGTGWNGYTF.

The CDR3 loop reads CASSLEGSGSWDEQFF. For the CDR3, the DNA is TGCGCCAGCAGCTTGGAGGGTAGCGGGAGCTGGGATGAGCAGTTCTTC. V is TRBV5-1 and J is TRBJ2-1; 9 nucleotides align to TRBD2. The J segment lost 8 bases and the V segment lost 0 bases, leaving 9 bases of the junction unmatched. Looked up from germline, CDR1 is SGHRS and CDR2 is YFSETQ. CDR3 size: 16 residues.

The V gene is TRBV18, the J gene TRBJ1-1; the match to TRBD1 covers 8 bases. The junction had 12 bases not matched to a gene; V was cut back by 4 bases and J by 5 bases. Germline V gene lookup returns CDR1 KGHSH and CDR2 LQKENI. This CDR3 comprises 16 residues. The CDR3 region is CASSLLTGESKTEAFF. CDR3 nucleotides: TGTGCCAGCTCACTATTGACAGGGGAGTCGAAAACTGAAGCTTTCTTT.

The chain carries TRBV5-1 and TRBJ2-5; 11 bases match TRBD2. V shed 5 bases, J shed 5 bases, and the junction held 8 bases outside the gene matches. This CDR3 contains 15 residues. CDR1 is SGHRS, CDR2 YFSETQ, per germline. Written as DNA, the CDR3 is TGCGCCAGCAGAGAACTAGCGGGAGATTGGGAGACCCAGTACTTC. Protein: CASRELAGDWETQYF.

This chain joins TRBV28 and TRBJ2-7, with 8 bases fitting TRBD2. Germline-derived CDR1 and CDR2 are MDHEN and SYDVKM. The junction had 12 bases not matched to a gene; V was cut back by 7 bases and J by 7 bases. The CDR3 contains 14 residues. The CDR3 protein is CASTPSGPTWEQYF. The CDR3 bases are TGTGCCAGCACACCTAGCGGGCCCACTTGGGAGCAGTACTTC.

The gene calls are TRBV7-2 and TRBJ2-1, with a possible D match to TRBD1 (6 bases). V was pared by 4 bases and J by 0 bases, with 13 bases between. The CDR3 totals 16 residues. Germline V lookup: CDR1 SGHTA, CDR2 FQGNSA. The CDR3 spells CASSSSRGTSYNEQFF. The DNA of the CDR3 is TGTGCCAGCAGCTCCAGCAGGGGAACCTCCTACAATGAGCAGTTCTTC.

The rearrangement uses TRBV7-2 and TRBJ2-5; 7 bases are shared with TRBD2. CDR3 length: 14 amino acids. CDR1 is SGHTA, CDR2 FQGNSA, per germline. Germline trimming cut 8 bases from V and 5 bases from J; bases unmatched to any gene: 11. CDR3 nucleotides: TGTGCCAGCCGGGGCGGGAGATGGGGCGAGACCCAGTACTTC. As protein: CASRGGRWGETQYF.

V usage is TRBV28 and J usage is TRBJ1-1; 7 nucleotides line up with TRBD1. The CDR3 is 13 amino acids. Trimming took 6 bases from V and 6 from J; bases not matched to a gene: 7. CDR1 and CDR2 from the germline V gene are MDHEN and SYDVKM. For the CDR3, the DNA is TGTGCCAGCAGCCTTCACAGGGGAGCTGAAGCTTTCTTT. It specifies CASSLHRGAEAFF.

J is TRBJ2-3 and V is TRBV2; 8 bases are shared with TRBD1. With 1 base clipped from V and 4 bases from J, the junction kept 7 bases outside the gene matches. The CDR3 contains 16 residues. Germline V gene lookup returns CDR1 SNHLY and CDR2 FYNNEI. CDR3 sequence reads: CASSEVLDRGADTQYF. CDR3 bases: TGTGCCAGCAGTGAAGTGCTCGACAGGGGAGCAGATACGCAGTATTTT.

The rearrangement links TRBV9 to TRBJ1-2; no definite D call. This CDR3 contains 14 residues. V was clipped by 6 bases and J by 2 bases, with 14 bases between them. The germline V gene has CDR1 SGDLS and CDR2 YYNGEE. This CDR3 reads CASKPSLTNYGYTF. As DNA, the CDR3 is TGTGCCAGCAAGCCTAGCCTTACCAACTATGGCTACACCTTC.

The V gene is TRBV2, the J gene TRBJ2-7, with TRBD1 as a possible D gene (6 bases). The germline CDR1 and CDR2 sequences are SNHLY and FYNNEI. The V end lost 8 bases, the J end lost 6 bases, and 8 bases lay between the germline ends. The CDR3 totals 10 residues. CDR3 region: CASVGGEQYF. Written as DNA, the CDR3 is TGTGCCAGCGTAGGGGGCGAGCAGTACTTC. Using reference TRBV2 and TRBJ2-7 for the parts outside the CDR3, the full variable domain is EPEVTQTPSHQVTQMGQEVILRCVPISNHLYFYWYRQILGQKVEFLVSFYNNEISEKSEIFDDQFSVERPDGSNFTLKIRSTKLEDSAMYFCASVGGEQYFGPGTRLTVT.

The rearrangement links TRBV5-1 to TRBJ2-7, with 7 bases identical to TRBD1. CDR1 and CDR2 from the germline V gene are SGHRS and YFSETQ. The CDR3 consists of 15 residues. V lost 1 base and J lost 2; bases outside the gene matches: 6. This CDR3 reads CASSLRQGGTYEQYF. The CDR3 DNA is TGCGCCAGCAGCTTGCGACAGGGCGGAACCTACGAGCAGTACTTC.

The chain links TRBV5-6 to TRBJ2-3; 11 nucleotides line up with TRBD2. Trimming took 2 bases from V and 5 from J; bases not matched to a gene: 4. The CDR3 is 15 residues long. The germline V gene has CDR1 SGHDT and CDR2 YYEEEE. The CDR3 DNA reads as TGTGCCAGCAGCTTTAAACTAGCGGGAGTAGATACGCAGTATTTT. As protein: CASSFKLAGVDTQYF.

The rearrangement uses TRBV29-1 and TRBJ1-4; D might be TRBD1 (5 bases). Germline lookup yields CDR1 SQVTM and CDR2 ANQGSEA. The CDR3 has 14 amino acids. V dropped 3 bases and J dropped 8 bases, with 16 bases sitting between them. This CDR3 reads CSVDGGEGVEKLFF. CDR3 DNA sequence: TGCAGCGTTGACGGAGGGGAGGGAGTAGAAAAACTGTTTTTT.

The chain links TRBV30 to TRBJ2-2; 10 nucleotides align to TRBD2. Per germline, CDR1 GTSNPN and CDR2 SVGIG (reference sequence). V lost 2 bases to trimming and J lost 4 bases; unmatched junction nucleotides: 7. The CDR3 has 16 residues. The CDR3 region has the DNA TGTGCCTGGAGTTATAGACTAGCGGGTACCACCGGGGAGCTGTTTTTT. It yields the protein CAWSYRLAGTTGELFF.